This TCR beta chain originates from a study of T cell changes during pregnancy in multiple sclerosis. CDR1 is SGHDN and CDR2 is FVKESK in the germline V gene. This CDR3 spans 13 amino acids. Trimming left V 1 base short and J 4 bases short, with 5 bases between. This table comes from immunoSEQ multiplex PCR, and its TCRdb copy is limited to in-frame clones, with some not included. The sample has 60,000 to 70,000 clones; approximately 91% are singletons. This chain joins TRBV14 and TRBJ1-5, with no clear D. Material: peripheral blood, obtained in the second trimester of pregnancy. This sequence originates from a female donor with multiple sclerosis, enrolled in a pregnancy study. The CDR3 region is CASSQGLNQPQHF. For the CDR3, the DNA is TGTGCCAGCAGCCAAGGTCTGAATCAGCCCCAGCATTTT.